This T cell receptor (beta chain) stems from a study of early T cells in non-severe SARS-CoV-2 infection. TCRdb reprocessed the 5' RACE reads with MiXCR, giving one entry per CDR3 protein. Among just over 95,000 distinct CDR3 sequences listed, approximately 10% were seen once. CDR1 is SGHDT and CDR2 is YYEEEE in the germline V gene. Trimming took 4 bases from V and 9 from J; bases not matched to a gene: 24. This CDR3 contains 19 residues. The sequencing input was whole blood. The chain joins TRBV5-6 to TRBJ1-2; TRBD1 agrees at 10 bases. The receptor comes from an adult who was a healthcare worker with PCR-confirmed SARS-CoV-2 infection or an uninfected control (not recorded which). The CDR3 nucleotides read TGTGCCAGCAGCCCGACACTCCGGGACAGGGGTCGGGGTAGTCAAAGCTACACCTTC. Protein sequence: CASSPTLRDRGRGSQSYTF.